The next 22 T cell receptor beta chains were all read from a single sample in a study of blood T cell repertoires in COVID-19. The data were produced by immunoSEQ multiplex PCR, yet TCRdb's version contains in-frame clones alone and is incomplete. The sample contains about 240,000 clones, more than 80% of which appear only once. The sequencing input was peripheral blood. All receptors come from a human donor in a cohort sampled during active COVID-19.

The chain is built from TRBV11-2 and TRBJ2-7; TRBD1 might be the D (6 bases). Germline V CDR1 and CDR2: SGHAT, FQNNGV. Trimming left V 4 bases short and J 0 bases short, with 10 bases between. This CDR3 is built from 14 residues. In DNA form, the CDR3 reads TGTGCCAGCAGCTCTAAACAGGGCTCCTACGAGCAGTACTTC. This encodes CASSSKQGSYEQYF. Looking up the rest from reference TRBV11-2 and TRBJ2-7 gives the full variable domain: EAGVAQSPRYKIIEKRQSVAFWCNPISGHATLYWYQQILGQGPKLLIQFQNNGVVDDSQLPKDRFSAERLKGVDSTLKIQPAKLEDSAVYLCASSSKQGSYEQYFGPGTRLTVT.

The chain links TRBV29-1 to TRBJ2-1, with D perhaps TRBD2 (5 bases). This CDR3 spans 12 amino acids. Germline-derived CDR1 and CDR2 are SQVTM and ANQGSEA. Between the trimmed V and J ends, which lost 1 base and 12 bases, there was a span of 13 bases. CDR3 in DNA: TGCAGCGTTGAAGGGTCGGGGTTAGGGCAGTTCTTC. Translation: CSVEGSGLGQFF.

V and J are TRBV19 and TRBJ2-6; 8 bases are a match to TRBD2. The V and J ends lost 5 bases and 0 bases, in that order; junction bases with no gene match: 3. The CDR3 spans 16 residues. Germline-derived CDR1 and CDR2 are LNHDA and SQIVND (reference sequence). The CDR3 DNA is TGTGCCAGTAGTGTTAGCGGGGCCTCTGGGGCCAACGTCCTGACTTTC. As protein: CASSVSGASGANVLTF.

This clone was observed a few times. The genes are TRBV29-1 and TRBJ2-1; tentatively, D is TRBD1 (6 bases). Deletions cut 8 bases from V and 8 bases from J, with 16 bases between. Germline loops: CDR1 SQVTM, CDR2 ANQGSEA. This CDR3 has 12 residues. CDR3 sequence (DNA): TGCAGCTACAGGGCGACAAGCGATGAGCAGTTCTTC. Translation gives CSYRATSDEQFF.

The chain recombines TRBV19 with TRBJ1-3; 7 bases align to TRBD1. This CDR3 region has 15 residues. The trim removed 3 bases at V and 1 base at J, leaving 3 bases unmatched. The germline CDR1 and CDR2 sequences are LNHDA and SQIVND (reference sequence). CDR3 sequence (DNA): TGTGCCAGTAGTATCCCGGACAGGTCTGGAAACACCATATATTTT. As protein: CASSIPDRSGNTIYF.

CDR3 sequence: CASSWDSNTEAFF. The DNA for the CDR3 is TGTGCCAGCTCCTGGGACTCAAACACTGAAGCTTTCTTT. V gene TRBV18 combines with J gene TRBJ1-1; TRBD1 might be the D (5 bases). Germline V gives CDR1 KGHSH, CDR2 LQKENI. The V gene lost 6 bases and the J gene lost 2 bases, with 10 bases spanning the gap. This CDR3 region has 13 residues.

V is TRBV5-4 and J is TRBJ2-1; D unresolved. CDR3 length: 11 amino acids. CDR1 is SGHNT and CDR2 is YYREEE in the germline V gene (reference sequence). V lost 5 bases and J lost 3, with 3 bases in between. CDR3 sequence (DNA): TGTGCCAGCAGTTACTACAATGAGCAGTTCTTC. As protein: CASSYYNEQFF.

There are a few counts of this clone. V and J are TRBV7-2 and TRBJ2-7; 11 nucleotides agree with TRBD2. Germline V gene sequence: CDR1 SGHTA, CDR2 FQGNSA. The CDR3 runs to 15 residues. V lost 5 bases and J lost 12; bases outside the gene matches: 15. The CDR3 sequence: CASSVSGTSGRPAYF. DNA of the CDR3: TGTGCCAGCAGCGTCTCCGGGACTAGCGGACGACCGGCGTACTTC.

The rearrangement links TRBV18 to TRBJ2-2; D uncertain. Germline lookup yields CDR1 KGHSH and CDR2 LQKENI. The CDR3 totals 15 residues. V was cut by 10 bases and J by 3 bases, with 18 bases left in between. CDR3 region: CATPPSPSDTGELFF. The CDR3 coding sequence is TGTGCCACCCCGCCGTCGCCGTCGGACACCGGGGAGCTGTTTTTT.

CDR3 region: CASTSTGYGYTF. CDR3 coding DNA: TGTGCCAGTACCTCGACAGGGTATGGCTACACCTTC. The chain couples TRBV19 to TRBJ1-2; 7 bases map to TRBD1. Germline trimming cut 7 bases from V and 5 bases from J; bases unmatched to any gene: 4. CDR1 is LNHDA, CDR2 SQIVND, per germline (reference sequence). The CDR3 spans 12 residues.

This clone was picked up a small number of times. This chain connects TRBV24-1 to TRBJ2-1; 7 bases align to TRBD2. Germline V lookup: CDR1 KGHDR, CDR2 SFDVKD. The junction had 3 bases not matched to a gene; V was cut back by 5 bases and J by 3 bases. The CDR3 runs to 14 residues. The CDR3, as DNA: TGTGCCACCAGTGGGCTAGCGGTCTACAATGAGCAGTTCTTC. It encodes CATSGLAVYNEQFF.

The chain joins TRBV7-3 to TRBJ1-5, with no clear D. Germline loops: CDR1 SGHTA, CDR2 FQGTGA. V lost 2 bases to trimming and J lost 4 bases, with 6 bases between them. The CDR3 is 13 residues long. CDR3 nucleotides: TGTGCCAGCAGCTTATCTGTAAATCAGCCCCAGCATTTT. Its translation is CASSLSVNQPQHF.

The genes are TRBV6-5 and TRBJ2-2; D is undetermined. The CDR3 sequence is 14 residues long. Between the trimmed V and J ends, which lost 6 bases and 3 bases, there was a span of 11 bases. From germline, CDR1 is MNHEY and CDR2 SVGAGI. Here the CDR3 DNA reads TGTGCCAGCAGAACGCTACAGTACACCGGGGAGCTGTTTTTT. Protein: CASRTLQYTGELFF.

V is TRBV20-1 and J is TRBJ1-2; D may be TRBD1 (6 bases). V gave up 3 bases and J gave up 3 bases, with 17 bases separating them. The germline V gene encodes CDR1 DFQATT and CDR2 SNEGSKA (reference sequence). The CDR3 consists of 15 residues. The CDR3 sequence is CSASPPGHQDYGYTF. The CDR3 region has the DNA TGCAGTGCTAGTCCACCGGGACACCAAGACTATGGCTACACCTTC.

V is TRBV9 and J is TRBJ2-2; D is perhaps TRBD1 (6 bases). Germline values: CDR1 SGDLS, CDR2 YYNGEE. V was trimmed by 3 bases and J by 6 bases, leaving 21 bases between them. The CDR3 totals 17 residues. The CDR3: CASSDGVQGPRAGELFF. CDR3 sequence (DNA): TGTGCCAGCAGCGATGGAGTACAGGGCCCGCGCGCCGGGGAGCTGTTTTTT.

The chain couples TRBV24-1 to TRBJ2-3, with a weak D call TRBD2 (6 bases). This CDR3 spans 13 amino acids. Germline lookup yields CDR1 KGHDR and CDR2 SFDVKD. The V gene lost 3 bases and the J gene lost 3 bases, with 6 bases spanning the gap. The CDR3 DNA reads as TGTGCCACCAGTGATGGAGGGACAGATACGCAGTATTTT. Translated: CATSDGGTDTQYF.

The rearrangement joins TRBV5-4 to TRBJ2-3, with 10 bases fitting TRBD2. V shed 0 bases, J shed 4 bases, and the junction held 2 bases outside the gene matches. The CDR3 spans 15 residues. From germline, CDR1 is SGHNT and CDR2 YYREEE (reference sequence). The CDR3 nucleotides are TGTGCCAGCAGCTTGGCTAGCGGGAGTTCAGATACGCAGTATTTT. Its translation: CASSLASGSSDTQYF.

V and J are TRBV6-1 and TRBJ1-2; D is ambiguous. Per germline, CDR1 MNHNS and CDR2 SASEGT. This CDR3 has 13 amino acids. V was trimmed by 2 bases and J by 8 bases, leaving 12 bases between them. The DNA of the CDR3 is TGTGCCAGCAGTGAATTGAGGGAAATGGGCTACACCTTC. Protein product: CASSELREMGYTF.

The rearrangement joins TRBV3-1 (or the pseudogene TRBV3-2) to TRBJ2-7, with 8 positions matching TRBD2. Germline values: CDR1 LGHDT, CDR2 YNNKEL (reference sequence). The length of the CDR3 is 14 residues. V gave up 1 base and J gave up 5 bases; unmatched junction bases: 4. CDR3 amino acids: CASSQVLAAHEQYF. For the CDR3, the DNA is TGTGCCAGCAGCCAAGTACTAGCGGCCCACGAGCAGTACTTC.

V gene TRBV4-1 combines with J gene TRBJ2-1, with D tentatively TRBD2 (6 bases). From germline, CDR1 is MGHRA and CDR2 YSYEKL. Trimming took off 0 bases at V and 0 bases at J, with 9 bases between the two ends. The CDR3 has 16 amino acids. The CDR3 sequence is CASSQEPGSSYNEQFF. Here the CDR3 DNA reads TGCGCCAGCAGCCAAGAACCCGGGAGCTCCTACAATGAGCAGTTCTTC.

V gene TRBV7-3 combines with J gene TRBJ1-2, with 8 bases that match TRBD1. Germline CDR1 reads SGHTA; CDR2 reads FQGTGA. The V segment lost 4 bases and the J segment 4 bases; nucleotides outside the gene matches: 5. The CDR3 covers 14 residues. The CDR3 loop is CASSSTGAAYGYTF. CDR3 DNA sequence: TGTGCCAGCAGCTCGACAGGGGCGGCCTATGGCTACACCTTC.

In this sample, this clone turned up a few times. The CDR3 region has the DNA TGTGCCAGCAGCCAAGCTCTCAATCAGCCCCAGCATTTT. It encodes CASSQALNQPQHF. The chain joins TRBV4-2 to TRBJ1-5; D gene unclear. V lost 1 base to trimming and J lost 3 bases, with 4 bases between them. The CDR3 runs to 13 residues. Germline V gene data show CDR1 as LGHNA and CDR2 as YNFKEQ.